These 17 T cell receptor beta chains share one sample of origin, sequenced in a study of shared clonotypes between healthy human individuals (dated by TCRdb to between 2020 and 2021). Library method: the immunoSEQ multiplex PCR assay. As stored in TCRdb, this immuneACCESS dataset retains in-frame rearrangements with V and J assigned. A fraction of the clones does not appear; measured against another copy, unresolved V genes explain less than half of the discrepancy, and the remainder lacks a known reason. This sample lists about 600,000 clones; around 78% were detected once. The ten biggest clones cover 9.5% to 15% of the sample. The specimen was PBMCs. These receptors all stem from a woman aged 40 to 50 in good health. Some clones in this sample may be carry-over from other donors' samples.

Concerning this clone: The same CDR3 is also encoded by other DNA sequences in this sample. V gene TRBV18 combines with J gene TRBJ2-2; possible D gene TRBD2, 5 bases. The CDR3 has 13 residues. Germline CDR1 reads KGHSH; CDR2 reads LQKENI. The V and J ends lost 3 bases and 4 bases respectively, with 6 bases between them. The chain's CDR3 is CASSPTSTGELFF. CDR3 nucleotide sequence: TGTGCCAGCTCACCCACTAGCACCGGGGAGCTGTTTTTT.

As regards this clone: With a far larger clone one base away, a read error is the likely cause. This sample also contains other DNA sequences that code for the same CDR3. This chain connects TRBV4-3 to TRBJ2-7, with TRBD2 as a possible D gene (6 bases). The CDR3 spans 16 residues. CDR1 and CDR2 from the germline V gene are LGHNA and YSLEER. In DNA, the CDR3 is TGCGCCAGCAGCCAGGGATTATCGGGACTCCGGGCCGAGCAGTACTTT. Translated: CASSQGLSGLRAEQYF.

V gene TRBV2 combines with J gene TRBJ2-3; 7 bases fit TRBD1. Per germline, CDR1 SNHLY and CDR2 FYNNEI. The ends lost 6 bases at V and 0 bases at J; junction bases unmatched: 6. This CDR3 contains 15 residues. CDR3 DNA sequence: TGTGCCAGCAGAATGGGACAGTCGAGCACAGATACGCAGTATTTT. Translation gives CASRMGQSSTDTQYF.

This chain links TRBV7-8 with TRBJ2-2; 9 bases are a match to TRBD2. The CDR3 totals 18 residues. Germline CDR1 is SGHVS and CDR2 is FQNEAQ. V was pared by 6 bases and J by 4 bases, with 15 bases of the junction left unmatched. The CDR3 reads CASRVVPSGIFSTGELFF. DNA of the CDR3: TGTGCCAGCAGAGTCGTTCCTAGCGGGATATTTTCCACCGGGGAGCTGTTTTTT.

The chain has TRBV4-1 and TRBJ1-5; 10 bases line up with TRBD1. Germline CDR1 MGHRA, CDR2 YSYEKL. Trimming removed 0 bases from V and 5 bases from J; junction bases left unmatched: 7. The CDR3 runs to 17 residues. The CDR3 DNA sequence: TGCGCCAGCAGCCAAGAAGAGGTGGGACAGGGGTATCAGCCCCAGCATTTT. This encodes CASSQEEVGQGYQPQHF.

This clone was observed many times. Other nucleotide sequences from this sample produce the same CDR3. The rearrangement uses TRBV10-3 and TRBJ2-2; TRBD1 aligns across 7 bases. The trim removed 4 bases at V and 0 bases at J, leaving 2 bases unmatched. Germline lookup yields CDR1 ENHRY and CDR2 SYGVKD. The CDR3 length is 15 residues. In DNA form, the CDR3 reads TGTGCCATCAGTGGAGGGACAGCGAACACCGGGGAGCTGTTTTTT. It encodes CAISGGTANTGELFF.

In nucleotides, the CDR3 is TGTGCCAGCTCTGGACAGAGCTCTGGAAACACCATATATTTT. Protein: CASSGQSSGNTIYF. The chain uses TRBV25-1 and TRBJ1-3; possible D gene TRBD1, 6 bases. The CDR3 contains 14 residues. Germline V CDR1 and CDR2: MGHDK, SYGVNS. V was shortened by 8 bases and J by 0 bases, with 11 bases between the two germline ends. Full variable domain (outside the CDR3, taken from reference TRBV25-1 and TRBJ1-3): EADIYQTPRYLVIGTGKKITLECSQTMGHDKMYWYQQDPGMELHLIHYSYGVNSTEKGDLSSESTVSRIRTEHFPLTLESARPSHTSQYLCASSGQSSGNTIYFGEGSWLTVV.

The chain is built from TRBV2 and TRBJ1-5; TRBD1 is a possible D gene (6 bases). V lost 7 bases and J lost 6, with 16 bases in between. Germline lookup yields CDR1 SNHLY and CDR2 FYNNEI. The CDR3 is 14 residues long. For the CDR3, the DNA is TGTGCCAGCACAGAACGAGGGGGGGGTCAGCCCCAGCATTTT. Translating it yields CASTERGGGQPQHF. The complete variable domain, with remaining parts taken from reference TRBV2 and TRBJ1-5, reads EPEVTQTPSHQVTQMGQEVILRCVPISNHLYFYWYRQILGQKVEFLVSFYNNEISEKSEIFDDQFSVERPDGSNFTLKIRSTKLEDSAMYFCASTERGGGQPQHFGDGTRLSIL.

This chain uses TRBV4-2 with TRBJ1-6, with 9 bases matching TRBD1. Looked up from germline, CDR1 is LGHNA and CDR2 is YNFKEQ. There are 16 residues in the CDR3. V lost 3 bases to trimming and J lost 9 bases; unmatched junction nucleotides: 9. CDR3 region: CASSQEQGAGTSPLHF. The CDR3 nucleotides are TGTGCCAGCAGCCAGGAACAGGGGGCGGGAACTTCACCCCTCCACTTT.

This sequence joins TRBV4-2 and TRBJ2-1; 8 positions agree with TRBD1. V lost 1 base, J lost 2 bases, and 7 bases stayed unmatched. Germline V lookup: CDR1 LGHNA, CDR2 YNFKEQ. The CDR3 covers 17 residues. CDR3 coding DNA: TGTGCCAGCAGCCAAGGGACAGGGACTCGCCCCTACAATGAGCAGTTCTTC. Amino acids: CASSQGTGTRPYNEQFF.

The V call is TRBV28, the J call TRBJ2-7; D might be TRBD1 (6 bases). The ends were cut back, 4 bases at V and 2 bases at J, with 18 bases in the middle. Germline V gene data show CDR1 as MDHEN and CDR2 as SYDVKM. The CDR3 is made up of 16 amino acids. The CDR3 spells CASSSTLTGRTYEQYF. CDR3 sequence (DNA): TGTGCCAGCAGTTCAACCCTCACAGGGCGTACCTACGAGCAGTACTTC.

The chain recombines TRBV6-1 with TRBJ2-1; 7 bases fit TRBD2. V shed 4 bases and J 6 bases; nucleotides not matched to a gene: 12. The CDR3 covers 16 residues. From germline, CDR1 is MNHNS and CDR2 SASEGT. CDR3 DNA: TGTGCCAGCAGTGTGGTCGGGGGGTCTTCCGCCAATGAGCAGTTCTTC. Protein sequence: CASSVVGGSSANEQFF.

The chain couples TRBV11-2 to TRBJ2-1; 12 nucleotides align to TRBD2. Germline CDR1 SGHAT, CDR2 FQNNGV. V shed 6 bases, J shed 15 bases, and the junction held 15 bases outside the gene matches. The CDR3 runs to 15 residues. CDR3 protein: CASSPGGASGRGGFF. CDR3 DNA sequence: TGTGCCAGCAGTCCCGGAGGGGCTAGCGGGAGGGGGGGGTTCTTC.

The chain recombines TRBV10-3 with TRBJ2-5; D unresolved. The germline CDR1 and CDR2 sequences are ENHRY and SYGVKD. Trimming pared 6 bases from V and 4 bases from J, leaving 12 bases between. The CDR3 totals 13 residues. The CDR3 coding sequence is TGTGCCATCAGGGCGCCCTATGGAGAGACCCAGTACTTC. Protein product: CAIRAPYGETQYF.

The chain couples TRBV5-1 to TRBJ2-3; 12 positions agree with TRBD2. Germline trimming cut 0 bases from V and 6 bases from J; bases unmatched to any gene: 5. The CDR3 has 16 amino acids. CDR1 is SGHRS and CDR2 is YFSETQ in the germline V gene. CDR3 loop: CASSLGLAGVGDTQYF. The CDR3 nucleotides are TGCGCCAGCAGCTTGGGACTAGCGGGAGTGGGTGATACGCAGTATTTT.

Only one count was recorded for this clone. J is TRBJ2-1 and V is TRBV6-5, with 9 bases fitting TRBD2. The CDR3 has 15 amino acids. With 2 bases clipped from V and 3 bases from J, the junction kept 2 bases outside the gene matches. Germline-derived CDR1 and CDR2 are MNHEY and SVGAGI. CDR3 DNA: TGTGCCAGCAGTTACCGAGCGGGGGGCTACAATGAGCAGTTCTTC. It encodes CASSYRAGGYNEQFF.

V is TRBV10-3 and J is TRBJ2-5; the match to TRBD1 covers 7 bases. The CDR3 totals 14 residues. Germline CDR1 and CDR2: ENHRY and SYGVKD. Trimming cost V 3 bases and J 4 bases; bases outside gene matches: 5. Here the CDR3 reads CAISDEGQVETQYF. For the CDR3, the DNA is TGTGCCATCAGTGACGAAGGACAGGTAGAGACCCAGTACTTC.